Below are 3 T cell receptor beta chains sequenced from a single sample in a study of control samples from healthy donors and cancer patients (dated by TCRdb to 2018 to 2020). The method was the immunoSEQ multiplex PCR assay. TCRdb carries this immuneACCESS record with in-frame sequences only. Its versions omit some clonotypes, under half of them owing to an unresolved V gene in the studies checked, with the rest unexplained. The sample contains some 87,000 clones, approximately 82% of them found a single time. The ten top clones hold under 14% of the sample. Sequencing was performed on PBMCs. The receptors here all came from a man in his 60s with head and neck cancer.

This chain links TRBV20-1 with TRBJ2-7, with a tentative D call TRBD2 (5 bases). CDR1 and CDR2 (germline): DFQATT, SNEGSKA (reference sequence). Deletions cut 2 bases from V and 6 bases from J, with 8 bases between. CDR3 length equals 11 residues. The CDR3, as DNA: TGCAGTGCTAGAACTCGGGGCGAGCAGTACTTC. Residues: CSARTRGEQYF.

The genes are TRBV6-6 and TRBJ2-1; D gene uncertain. CDR3 length equals 15 residues. From germline, CDR1 is MNHNY and CDR2 SVGAGI (reference sequence). Trimming pared 2 bases from V and 1 base from J, leaving 9 bases between. The CDR3 DNA reads as TGTGCCAGCAGTTACGGTGGCCCGTCCTACAATGAGCAGTTCTTC. Its protein is CASSYGGPSYNEQFF.

This clone came up once. The chain joins TRBV2 to TRBJ2-6; 7 bases are a match to TRBD1. The CDR3 is 15 amino acids. Germline V gene lookup returns CDR1 SNHLY and CDR2 FYNNEI. J was trimmed by 4 bases and V by 9 bases; bases with no gene match: 9. In DNA form, the CDR3 reads TGTGCCAGTGAGGGGGCCAATCCCGGGGCCAACGTCCTGACTTTC. Translating gives CASEGANPGANVLTF.